The following is a T cell receptor beta chain sequence with its context. What it binds is unknown. The junction does not match germline at one end; this may be a read error. This PCR relied on a set of 60 Vbeta primers and 13 Jbeta primers. The method was immunoSEQ multiplex PCR; TCRdb's version includes in-frame clones alone and lacks a portion of them. The sample comprises roughly 160,000 clones, 77% of which are singletons, and approximately 1.6% rests with the top ten. The data originate from a study of cytomegalovirus exposure and HLA in healthy donors. The CDR3 is made up of 15 amino acids. From germline, CDR1 is MNHEY and CDR2 SMNVEV (reference sequence). Study-level points and caveats: The authors later found most CMV-associated TCR beta chains appeared HLA-restricted. Rare TCR sequences predominated, though certain public TCRs were found in many donors. A further, later analysis showed that HLA-associated TCR beta chains (compared with equally common others) were more clonally expanded. Presence/absence analyses assumed roughly uniform sequencing depth across donors.

The sample was PBMCs. The receptor comes from a woman aged 25 to 39 in good health and CMV-seronegative. The gene calls are TRBV27 and TRBJ1-2; a possible D gene is TRBD1 (5 bases). The CDR3 nucleotides are TGTGCCAGCAGTTTGGCGGGGGGAGTCGTCTATGGCTACCCCTTC. Protein sequence: CASSLAGGVVYGYPF.